Following are 20 T cell receptor beta chains from one sample sequenced in a study of shared clonotypes between healthy human individuals. Measured with immunoSEQ multiplex PCR; TCRdb has only the in-frame clones, and not every one. There are over a million clones in the sample; about 77% occur only once, and approximately 1.5% lies in the top ten. The sequencing input was memory CD4+ T cells sorted from blood. Regarding subset: CD45RA-negative fraction. These receptors all stem from a man aged 18 to 30 in good health.

This clone occurred many times. This chain's CDR3 is CSAAQGGGYTF. CDR3 nucleotide sequence: TGCAGTGCTGCACAGGGCGGAGGCTACACCTTC. The rearrangement links TRBV20-1 to TRBJ1-2; maybe TRBD1 (6 bases). With 5 bases removed from V and 8 bases from J, the gap between germline ends came to 12 bases. The germline gives CDR1 DFQATT, CDR2 SNEGSKA (reference sequence). This CDR3 contains 11 residues.

The V gene is TRBV6-5, the J gene TRBJ2-2; no clear D. CDR1 is MNHEY, CDR2 SVGAGI, per germline. Trimming cost V 5 bases and J 5 bases, with 9 bases left between them. The CDR3 is made up of 13 amino acids. For the CDR3, the DNA is TGTGCCAGCAGTCCCACATTGACCGGGGAGCTGTTTTTT. Residues: CASSPTLTGELFF.

This chain uses TRBV5-1 with TRBJ1-2; D gene uncertain. V lost 3 bases and J lost 6, with 9 bases in between. The CDR3 runs 12 residues. Germline CDR1 is SGHRS and CDR2 is YFSETQ. CDR3 sequence reads: CASSWESDGYTF. The CDR3 bases are TGCGCCAGCAGCTGGGAGTCAGATGGCTACACCTTC. Full variable domain (rest looked up from reference TRBV5-1 and TRBJ1-2): KAGVTQTPRYLIKTRGQQVTLSCSPISGHRSVSWYQQTPGQGLQFLFEYFSETQRNKGNFPGRFSGRQFSNSRSEMNVSTLELGDSALYLCASSWESDGYTFGSGTRLTVV.

This clone has at least ten counts. V gene TRBV6-6 combines with J gene TRBJ2-3; D possibly corresponds to TRBD2 (7 bases). The CDR3 runs to 16 residues. Per germline, CDR1 MNHNY and CDR2 SVGAGI (reference sequence). V lost 7 bases and J lost 0, with 17 bases in between. Here the CDR3 reads CASIKGGGPSTDTQYF. The DNA for the CDR3 is TGTGCCAGCATCAAAGGGGGGGGCCCTAGCACAGATACGCAGTATTTT.

The chain joins TRBV7-9 to TRBJ2-7; TRBD1 agrees at 7 bases. V was pared by 5 bases and J by 6 bases, with 10 bases of the junction left unmatched. From germline, CDR1 is SEHNR and CDR2 FQNEAQ (reference sequence). CDR3 length: 14 residues. The CDR3 coding sequence is TGTGCCAGCAGCCATCCACAGGGGTCGGGCGAGCAGTACTTC. Translating it yields CASSHPQGSGEQYF. Variable domain in full (rest from reference TRBV7-9 and TRBJ2-7): DTGVSQNPRHKITKRGQNVTFRCDPISEHNRLYWYRQTLGQGPEFLTYFQNEAQLEKSRLLSDRFSAERPKGSFSTLEIQRTEQGDSAMYLCASSHPQGSGEQYFGPGTRLTVT.

The V gene is TRBV5-6, the J gene TRBJ2-7; D gene unclear. The germline CDR1 and CDR2 sequences are SGHDT and YYEEEE. Trimming removed 5 bases at V and 2 bases at J, with 17 bases between. The CDR3 covers 15 residues. CDR3 coding DNA: TGTGCCAGCAGTGCAGTTACACTCTCTACCTACGAGCAGTACTTC. Translation gives CASSAVTLSTYEQYF.

This chain connects TRBV6-1 to TRBJ2-7; 8 bases match TRBD1. The CDR3 runs to 15 residues. CDR1 MNHNS and CDR2 SASEGT come from the germline V gene. V was pared by 1 base and J by 3 bases, with 5 bases of the junction left unmatched. Written as DNA, the CDR3 is TGTGCCAGCAGTGAAGAACCCAGGGGGCACTACGAGCAGTACTTC. Amino acid sequence: CASSEEPRGHYEQYF.

The rearrangement uses TRBV11-2 and TRBJ1-1, with D perhaps matching TRBD1 (6 bases). The length of the CDR3 is 15 residues. CDR1 and CDR2 (germline): SGHAT, FQNNGV. Trimming removed 3 bases at V and 0 bases at J, with 11 bases between. The CDR3 nucleotides read TGTGCCAGCAGCTTCTCAGGGGACCTGAACACTGAAGCTTTCTTT. This translates into CASSFSGDLNTEAFF.

The CDR3 loop reads CASSPGRARGPYNEQFF. The CDR3 DNA follows: TGTGCCAGCTCACCGGGGAGGGCCCGGGGCCCCTACAATGAGCAGTTCTTC. J is TRBJ2-1 and V is TRBV18; 7 nucleotides line up with TRBD2. Germline V gene sequence: CDR1 KGHSH, CDR2 LQKENI. The CDR3 is 17 residues long. The V gene end was trimmed by 3 bases and the J gene end by 2 bases; junction bases not matched to a gene: 10.

The chain is built from TRBV11-2 and TRBJ2-5; TRBD2 is a possible D gene (6 bases). This CDR3 contains 15 residues. With 1 base removed from V and 1 base from J, the gap between germline ends came to 10 bases. CDR1 and CDR2 (germline): SGHAT, FQNNGV. The CDR3, as DNA: TGTGCCAGCAGCTTAGTTGGCGGGGCCCAAGAGACCCAGTACTTC. Encoded protein: CASSLVGGAQETQYF.

The chain couples TRBV5-1 to TRBJ2-5; 9 positions agree with TRBD2. The CDR3 is 15 amino acids. V was pared by 2 bases and J by 7 bases, with 9 bases of the junction left unmatched. Germline V gene data show CDR1 as SGHRS and CDR2 as YFSETQ. This CDR3 reads CASSLAAGGRATQYF. The CDR3 DNA sequence: TGCGCCAGCAGCTTAGCGGCGGGGGGGCGCGCGACCCAGTACTTC.

The chain uses TRBV7-9 and TRBJ1-4; 9 bases fit TRBD1. Germline lookup yields CDR1 SEHNR and CDR2 FQNEAQ (reference sequence). This CDR3 region has 14 residues. J lost 9 bases, V lost 5 bases, and 7 bases had no gene match. The CDR3 nucleotides are TGTGCCAGCAGCCCGGGACAGGGCATTAAAAAACTGTTTTTT. Translation: CASSPGQGIKKLFF.

As to this clone: Other nucleotide sequences from this sample produce the same CDR3. The chain is built from TRBV5-6 and TRBJ2-5; D gene ambiguous. The germline gives CDR1 SGHDT, CDR2 YYEEEE. The germline V and J ends were trimmed by 4 bases and 5 bases, with 6 bases remaining between them. CDR3 length: 11 residues. The CDR3 DNA follows: TGTGCCAGCAGCGGGAAGGAGACCCAGTACTTC. Protein: CASSGKETQYF. Complete variable domain (other parts from reference TRBV5-6 and TRBJ2-5): DAGVTQSPTHLIKTRGQQVTLRCSPKSGHDTVSWYQQALGQGPQFIFQYYEEEERQRGNFPDRFSGHQFPNYSSELNVNALLLGDSALYLCASSGKETQYFGPGTRLLVL.

V is TRBV20-1 and J is TRBJ1-1; D might be TRBD1 (6 bases). The CDR3 spans 11 residues. Trimming shortened V by 4 bases and J by 7 bases, and 10 bases separated the two germline ends. Per the germline V gene, CDR1 is DFQATT and CDR2 is SNEGSKA (reference sequence). The CDR3: CSAKQGVEAFF. CDR3 coding DNA: TGCAGTGCTAAACAGGGAGTTGAAGCTTTCTTT.

This clone was counted a few times. CDR3 loop: CAAGAPRQPQHF. In DNA, the CDR3 is TGTGCCGCGGGAGCCCCTAGACAGCCCCAGCATTTT. The chain combines TRBV19 with TRBJ1-5, with D unresolved. Germline V gives CDR1 LNHDA, CDR2 SQIVND (reference sequence). The CDR3 length is 12 residues. V gave up 11 bases and J gave up 7 bases, with 15 bases separating them.

A few counts support this clone. The chain links TRBV6-5 to TRBJ1-1; D might be TRBD1 (5 bases). CDR3 length equals 15 residues. V lost 6 bases and J lost 5, with 19 bases in between. Germline V gene sequence: CDR1 MNHEY, CDR2 SVGAGI. CDR3 sequence: CASRRAGLTETEAFF. DNA of the CDR3: TGTGCCAGCAGGAGGGCAGGGCTTACGGAAACTGAAGCTTTCTTT.

This clone showed up just a few times. V and J are TRBV2 and TRBJ2-3; 9 bases map to TRBD2. CDR1 and CDR2 from the germline V gene are SNHLY and FYNNEI. The CDR3 loop spans 16 amino acids. The trim removed 4 bases at V and 3 bases at J, leaving 8 bases unmatched. CDR3 sequence: CASSVGGRAGTDTQYF. The CDR3 region has the DNA TGTGCCAGCAGTGTCGGCGGGAGGGCCGGGACAGATACGCAGTATTTT.

The rearrangement uses TRBV13 and TRBJ1-5, with TRBD1 as a possible D gene (5 bases). V dropped 6 bases and J dropped 7 bases, with 19 bases sitting between them. The CDR3 runs 15 residues. Germline CDR1 reads PRHDT; CDR2 reads FYEKMQ (reference sequence). CDR3 residues: CASSFAQGRLQPQHF. The CDR3 region has the DNA TGTGCCAGCAGTTTCGCCCAGGGTCGCCTCCAGCCCCAGCATTTT. The complete variable domain, with remaining parts taken from reference TRBV13 and TRBJ1-5, reads AAGVIQSPRHLIKEKRETATLKCYPIPRHDTVYWYQQGPGQDPQFLISFYEKMQSDKGSIPDRFSAQQFSDYHSELNMSSLELGDSALYFCASSFAQGRLQPQHFGDGTRLSIL.

The genes are TRBV10-3 and TRBJ1-1; possibly TRBD1 for D (5 bases). This CDR3 comprises 15 residues. Between the trimmed V and J ends, which lost 11 bases and 1 base, there was a span of 20 bases. Germline values: CDR1 ENHRY, CDR2 SYGVKD. CDR3 bases: TGTGCCTCGAAGTGGTCGGGGGACCCGAACACTGAAGCTTTCTTT. Translation: CASKWSGDPNTEAFF.

The chain joins TRBV6-1 to TRBJ1-2; D remains ambiguous. Between the trimmed V and J ends, which lost 4 bases and 4 bases, there was a span of 10 bases. Germline lookup yields CDR1 MNHNS and CDR2 SASEGT. This CDR3 contains 13 residues. The CDR3 nucleotides are TGTGCCAGCAGTGTCGGGCTGAGCTATGGCTACACCTTC. Translation: CASSVGLSYGYTF.